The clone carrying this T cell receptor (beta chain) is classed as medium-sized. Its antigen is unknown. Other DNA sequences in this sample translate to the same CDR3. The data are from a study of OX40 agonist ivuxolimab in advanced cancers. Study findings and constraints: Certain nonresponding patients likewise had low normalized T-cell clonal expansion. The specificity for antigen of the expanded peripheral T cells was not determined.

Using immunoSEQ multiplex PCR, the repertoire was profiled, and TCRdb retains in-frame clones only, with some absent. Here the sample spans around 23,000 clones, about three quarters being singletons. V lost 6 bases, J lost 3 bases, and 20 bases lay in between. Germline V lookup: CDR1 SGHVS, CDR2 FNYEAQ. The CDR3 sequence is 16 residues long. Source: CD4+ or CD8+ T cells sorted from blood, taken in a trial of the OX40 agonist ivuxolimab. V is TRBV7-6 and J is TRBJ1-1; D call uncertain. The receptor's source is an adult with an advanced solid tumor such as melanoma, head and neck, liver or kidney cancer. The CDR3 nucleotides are TGTGCCAGCAGTCTTCGTCTAGGCGAGCACGACACTGAAGCTTTCTTT. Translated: CASSLRLGEHDTEAFF.